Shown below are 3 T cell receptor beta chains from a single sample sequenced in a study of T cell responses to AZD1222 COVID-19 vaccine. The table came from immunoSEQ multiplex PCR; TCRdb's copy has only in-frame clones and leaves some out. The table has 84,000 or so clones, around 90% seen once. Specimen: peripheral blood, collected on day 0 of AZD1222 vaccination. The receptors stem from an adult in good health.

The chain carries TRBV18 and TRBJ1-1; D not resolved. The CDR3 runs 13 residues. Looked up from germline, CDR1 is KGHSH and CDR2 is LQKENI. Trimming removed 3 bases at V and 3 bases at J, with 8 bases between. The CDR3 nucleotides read TGTGCCAGCTCACCCGCCGGGGACACTGAAGCTTTCTTT. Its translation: CASSPAGDTEAFF.

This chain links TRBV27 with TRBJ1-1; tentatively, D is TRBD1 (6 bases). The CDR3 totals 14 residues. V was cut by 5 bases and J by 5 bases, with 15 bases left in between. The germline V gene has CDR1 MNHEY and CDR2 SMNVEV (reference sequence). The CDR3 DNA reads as TGTGCCAGCAGTATCACAGGGACCCCTACTGAAGCTTTCTTT. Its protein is CASSITGTPTEAFF.

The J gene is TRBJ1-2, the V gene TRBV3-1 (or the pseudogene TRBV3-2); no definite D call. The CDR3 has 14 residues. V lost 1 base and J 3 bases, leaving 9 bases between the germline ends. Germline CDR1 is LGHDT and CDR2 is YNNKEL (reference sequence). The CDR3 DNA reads TGTGCCAGCAGCCAAGGAAGGCAGGACTATGGCTACACCTTC. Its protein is CASSQGRQDYGYTF.